These 10 T cell receptor beta chains were all obtained from the same sample, sequenced in a study of CD8+ T cells in alopecia areata. Sequencing relied on a cDNA template that was reverse transcribed from extracted RNA. Libraries were prepared by immunoSEQ multiplex PCR; TCRdb keeps only in-frame clonotypes and omits some of them. The table shows around 200,000 clones, with under 60% occurring only once. Stated treatment: oral pan-JAK inhibitor, 5-10 mg twice daily. Here the sequenced sample was CD8+ T cells sorted from blood, taken at week 24, from a patient treated with tofacitinib. These receptors were obtained from a human donor with alopecia areata.

V and J are TRBV30 and TRBJ1-6; D perhaps matches TRBD1 (6 bases). Germline V CDR1 and CDR2: GTSNPN, SVGIG (reference sequence). V dropped 3 bases and J dropped 6 bases, with 12 bases sitting between them. The length of the CDR3 is 14 residues. The CDR3 nucleotides are TGTGCCTGGAGCACGGACAGTCGTAATTCACCCCTCCACTTT. Translation: CAWSTDSRNSPLHF.

The chain recombines TRBV4-1 with TRBJ2-7; 7 bases are shared with TRBD1. Per germline, CDR1 MGHRA and CDR2 YSYEKL. The CDR3 totals 14 residues. V was clipped by 4 bases and J by 3 bases; unmatched bases: 6. The CDR3 DNA is TGCGCCAGCAGCCGGACAGGAGAAGTCTACGAGCAGTACTTC. Translation gives CASSRTGEVYEQYF.

The chain employs TRBV4-1 and TRBJ2-1, with no clear D. V lost 0 bases, J lost 8 bases, and 17 bases lay in between. The CDR3 has 16 residues. Germline-derived CDR1 and CDR2 are MGHRA and YSYEKL. The CDR3: CASSQDRAYPLDEQFF. The CDR3 DNA reads TGCGCCAGCAGCCAAGATCGAGCGTATCCGCTCGATGAGCAGTTCTTC.

This clone was counted only a few times. The chain combines TRBV29-1 with TRBJ1-1; D not certain. Looked up from germline, CDR1 is SQVTM and CDR2 is ANQGSEA. The CDR3 runs to 12 residues. V was trimmed by 6 bases and J by 2 bases, leaving 10 bases between them. For the CDR3, the DNA is TGCAGCGTCAAAACGGAAAACACTGAAGCTTTCTTT. Translated: CSVKTENTEAFF.

The chain has TRBV2 and TRBJ2-7; D possibly uses TRBD1 or TRBD2 (7 bases each). From germline, CDR1 is SNHLY and CDR2 FYNNEI. The CDR3 extends over 17 amino acids. V was clipped by 4 bases and J by 0 bases, with 19 bases between them. The CDR3 loop is CASSANQGEGISYEQYF. The CDR3, as DNA: TGTGCCAGCAGTGCCAACCAGGGGGAGGGGATCTCCTACGAGCAGTACTTC.

The chain couples TRBV11-2 to TRBJ2-5; D is ambiguous. This CDR3 spans 14 amino acids. CDR1 is SGHAT, CDR2 FQNNGV, per germline. Trimming cost V 2 bases and J 0 bases, with 7 bases left between them. The CDR3 DNA sequence: TGTGCCAGCAGCTTAAGGAGTTACCAAGAGACCCAGTACTTC. Its translation is CASSLRSYQETQYF.

Only one count was recorded for this clone. The chain recombines TRBV7-9 with TRBJ2-5; TRBD1 matches 9 bases. Germline CDR1 and CDR2: SEHNR and FQNEAQ (reference sequence). The CDR3 loop spans 16 amino acids. V was clipped by 5 bases and J by 5 bases; unmatched bases: 12. CDR3 loop: CASSPDRDREVETQYF. CDR3 in DNA: TGTGCCAGCAGCCCAGACCGGGACAGGGAGGTGGAGACCCAGTACTTC.

The rearrangement uses TRBV29-1 and TRBJ1-2; 11 bases line up with TRBD1. The CDR3 is made up of 18 amino acids. J lost 0 bases, V lost 2 bases, and 11 bases had no gene match. Looked up from germline, CDR1 is SQVTM and CDR2 is ANQGSEA. CDR3 sequence (DNA): TGCAGCGTTGAAACTCTTACCGGGACAGGGGGAGCTAACTATGGCTACACCTTC. Amino acids: CSVETLTGTGGANYGYTF.

The chain recombines TRBV30 with TRBJ2-7; D gene ambiguous. Per germline, CDR1 GTSNPN and CDR2 SVGIG (reference sequence). The CDR3 has 14 amino acids. The ends were cut back, 0 bases at V and 3 bases at J, with 12 bases in the middle. The CDR3 region is CAWSVHGRNYEQYF. The CDR3 DNA reads TGTGCCTGGAGTGTACACGGACGGAACTACGAGCAGTACTTC. Supplemented by reference TRBV30 and TRBJ2-7, the full variable domain reads SQTIHQWPATLVQPVGSPLSLECTVEGTSNPNLYWYRQAAGRGLQLLFYSVGIGQISSEVPQNLSASRPQDRQFILSSKKLLLSDSGFYLCAWSVHGRNYEQYFGPGTRLTVT.

The chain carries TRBV27 and TRBJ2-1; D perhaps matches TRBD1 (5 bases). The germline V gene has CDR1 MNHEY and CDR2 SMNVEV (reference sequence). V lost 6 bases and J 12 bases, leaving 12 bases between the germline ends. The length of the CDR3 is 11 residues. The CDR3 loop is CASRKGAWQFF. The DNA of the CDR3 is TGTGCCAGCAGAAAAGGGGCGTGGCAGTTCTTC.